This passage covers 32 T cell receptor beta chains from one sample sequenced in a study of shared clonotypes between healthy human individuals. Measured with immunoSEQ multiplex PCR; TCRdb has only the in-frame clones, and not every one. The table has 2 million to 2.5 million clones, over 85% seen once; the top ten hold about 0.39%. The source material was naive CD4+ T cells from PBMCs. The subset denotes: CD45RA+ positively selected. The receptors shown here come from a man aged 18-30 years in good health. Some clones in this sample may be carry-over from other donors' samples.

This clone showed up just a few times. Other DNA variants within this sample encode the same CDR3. This CDR3 reads CASSLGQGNGYTF. The CDR3 DNA sequence: TGCGCCAGCAGCTTGGGGCAGGGAAATGGCTACACCTTC. The chain joins TRBV5-1 to TRBJ1-2; D might be TRBD1 (5 bases). CDR3 length: 13 amino acids. The V end was cut by 0 bases, the J end by 6 bases, with 9 bases between. Per the germline V gene, CDR1 is SGHRS and CDR2 is YFSETQ.

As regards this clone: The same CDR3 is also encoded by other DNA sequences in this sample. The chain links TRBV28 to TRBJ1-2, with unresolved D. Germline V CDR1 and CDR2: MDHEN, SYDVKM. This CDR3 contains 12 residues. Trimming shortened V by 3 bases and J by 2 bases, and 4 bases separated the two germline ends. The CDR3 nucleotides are TGTGCCAGCAGTTTTCAGAACTATGGCTACACCTTC. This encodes CASSFQNYGYTF.

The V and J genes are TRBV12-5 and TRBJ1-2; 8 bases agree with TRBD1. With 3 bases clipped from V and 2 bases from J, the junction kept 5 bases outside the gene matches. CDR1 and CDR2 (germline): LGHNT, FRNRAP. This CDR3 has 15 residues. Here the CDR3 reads CASGFLNRGNYGYTF. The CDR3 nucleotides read TGTGCTAGTGGTTTTCTTAACAGGGGGAACTATGGCTACACCTTC.

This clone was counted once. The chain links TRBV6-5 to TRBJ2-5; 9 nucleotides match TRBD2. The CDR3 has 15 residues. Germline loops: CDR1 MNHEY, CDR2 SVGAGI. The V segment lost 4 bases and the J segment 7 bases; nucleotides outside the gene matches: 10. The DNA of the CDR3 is TGTGCCAGCAGTTTTGGACTAGCGTCCCATGGGACCCAGTACTTC. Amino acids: CASSFGLASHGTQYF.

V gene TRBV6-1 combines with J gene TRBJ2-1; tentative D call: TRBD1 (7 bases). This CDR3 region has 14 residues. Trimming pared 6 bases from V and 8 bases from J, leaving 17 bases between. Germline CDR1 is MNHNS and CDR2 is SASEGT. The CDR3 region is CASSQGGAFYEQFF. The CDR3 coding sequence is TGTGCCAGCAGCCAGGGGGGCGCGTTTTATGAGCAGTTCTTC.

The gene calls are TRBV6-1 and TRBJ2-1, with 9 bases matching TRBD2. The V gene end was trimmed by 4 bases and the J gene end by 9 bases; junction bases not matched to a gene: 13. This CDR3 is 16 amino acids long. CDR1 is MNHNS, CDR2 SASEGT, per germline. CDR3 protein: CASSALAGRALGEQFF. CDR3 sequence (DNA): TGTGCCAGCAGTGCGCTAGCGGGGAGGGCCTTGGGTGAGCAGTTCTTC.

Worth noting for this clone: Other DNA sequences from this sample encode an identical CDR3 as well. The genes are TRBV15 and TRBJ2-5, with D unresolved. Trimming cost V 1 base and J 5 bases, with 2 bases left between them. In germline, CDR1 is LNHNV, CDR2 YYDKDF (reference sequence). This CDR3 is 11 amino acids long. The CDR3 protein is CATSRGETQYF. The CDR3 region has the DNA TGTGCCACCAGCAGAGGGGAGACCCAGTACTTC.

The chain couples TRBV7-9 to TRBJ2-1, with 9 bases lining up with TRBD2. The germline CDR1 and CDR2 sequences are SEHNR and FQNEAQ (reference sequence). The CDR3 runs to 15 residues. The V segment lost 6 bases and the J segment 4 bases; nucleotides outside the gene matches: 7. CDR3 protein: CASRRVAGAYNEQFF. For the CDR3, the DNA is TGTGCCAGCAGGCGAGTAGCGGGAGCTTACAATGAGCAGTTCTTC.

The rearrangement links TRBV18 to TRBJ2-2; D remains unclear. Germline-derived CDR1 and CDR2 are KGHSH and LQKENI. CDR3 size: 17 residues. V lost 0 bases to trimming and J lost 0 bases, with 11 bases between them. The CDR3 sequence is CASSPPETSSNTGELFF. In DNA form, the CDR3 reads TGTGCCAGCTCACCACCGGAGACATCATCGAACACCGGGGAGCTGTTTTTT. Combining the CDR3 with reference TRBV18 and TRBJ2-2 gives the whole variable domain NAGVMQNPRHLVRRRGQEARLRCSPMKGHSHVYWYRQLPEEGLKFMVYLQKENIIDESGMPKERFSAEFPKEGPSILRIQQVVRGDSAAYFCASSPPETSSNTGELFFGEGSRLTVL.

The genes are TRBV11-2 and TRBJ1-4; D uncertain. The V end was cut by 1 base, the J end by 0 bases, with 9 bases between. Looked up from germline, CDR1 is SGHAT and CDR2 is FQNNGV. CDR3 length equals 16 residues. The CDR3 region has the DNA TGTGCCAGCAGCTTAGGGCAATTGGCAACTAATGAAAAACTGTTTTTT. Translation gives CASSLGQLATNEKLFF.

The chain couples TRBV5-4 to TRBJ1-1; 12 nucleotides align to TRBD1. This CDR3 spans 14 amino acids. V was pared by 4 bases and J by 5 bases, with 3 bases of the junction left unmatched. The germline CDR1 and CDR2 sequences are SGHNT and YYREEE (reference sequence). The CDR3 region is CASSTGQGATEAFF. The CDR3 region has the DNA TGTGCCAGCAGCACGGGACAGGGGGCAACTGAAGCTTTCTTT.

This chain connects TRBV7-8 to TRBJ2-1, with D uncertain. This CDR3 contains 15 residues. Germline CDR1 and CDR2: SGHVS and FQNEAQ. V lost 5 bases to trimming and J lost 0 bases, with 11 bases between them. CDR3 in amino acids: CASSKGTASYNEQFF. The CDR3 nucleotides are TGTGCCAGCAGCAAAGGAACAGCCTCCTACAATGAGCAGTTCTTC.

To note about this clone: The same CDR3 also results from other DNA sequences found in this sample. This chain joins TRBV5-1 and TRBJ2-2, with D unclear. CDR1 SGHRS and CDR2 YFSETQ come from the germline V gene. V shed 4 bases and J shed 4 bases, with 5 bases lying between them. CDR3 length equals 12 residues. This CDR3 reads CASSPLTGELFF. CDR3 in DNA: TGCGCCAGCAGCCCGCTCACCGGGGAGCTGTTTTTT.

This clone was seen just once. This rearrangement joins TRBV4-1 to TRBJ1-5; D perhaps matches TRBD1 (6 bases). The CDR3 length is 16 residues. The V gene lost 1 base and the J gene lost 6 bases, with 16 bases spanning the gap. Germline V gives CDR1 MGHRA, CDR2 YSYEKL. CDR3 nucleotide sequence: TGCGCCAGCAGCCAAGTGAGCGCAGGGGTTTTTCAGCCCCAGCATTTT. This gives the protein CASSQVSAGVFQPQHF.

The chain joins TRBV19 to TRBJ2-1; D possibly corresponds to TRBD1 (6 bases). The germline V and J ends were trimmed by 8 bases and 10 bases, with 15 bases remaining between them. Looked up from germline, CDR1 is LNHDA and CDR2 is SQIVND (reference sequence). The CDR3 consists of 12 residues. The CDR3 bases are TGTGCCAGTTCCCTAGGGGGTGGCGAGCAGTTCTTC. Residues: CASSLGGGEQFF.

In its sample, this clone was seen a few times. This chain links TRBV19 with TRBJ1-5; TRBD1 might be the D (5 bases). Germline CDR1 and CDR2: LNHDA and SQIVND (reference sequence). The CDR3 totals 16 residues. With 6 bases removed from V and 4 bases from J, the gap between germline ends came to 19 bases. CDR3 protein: CASSPGTAAYNQPQHF. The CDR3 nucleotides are TGTGCCAGTAGCCCTGGGACGGCGGCCTATAATCAGCCCCAGCATTTT.

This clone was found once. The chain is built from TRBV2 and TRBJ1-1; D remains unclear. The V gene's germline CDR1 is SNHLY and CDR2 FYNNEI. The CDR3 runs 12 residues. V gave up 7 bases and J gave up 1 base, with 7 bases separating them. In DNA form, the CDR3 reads TGTGCCAGCAAGGCGTCGAACACTGAAGCTTTCTTT. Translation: CASKASNTEAFF.

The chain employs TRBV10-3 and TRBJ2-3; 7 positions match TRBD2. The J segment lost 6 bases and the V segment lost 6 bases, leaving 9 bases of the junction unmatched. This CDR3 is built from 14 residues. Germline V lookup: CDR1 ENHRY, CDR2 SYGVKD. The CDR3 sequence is CAISDAGVVDTQYF. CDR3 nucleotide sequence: TGTGCCATCAGCGACGCGGGAGTTGTGGATACGCAGTATTTT.

CDR3 DNA sequence: TGCGCCAGCAGCGAGGGACTAGCGGGAGGTCAGGACGAGCAGTACTTC. It yields the protein CASSEGLAGGQDEQYF. The chain employs TRBV10-1 and TRBJ2-7, with 15 positions matching TRBD2. Germline V gene data show CDR1 as WNHNN and CDR2 as SYGVQD (reference sequence). After removal of 6 bases from V and 5 bases from J, the junction contained 8 bases not matched to a gene. The CDR3 runs to 16 residues.

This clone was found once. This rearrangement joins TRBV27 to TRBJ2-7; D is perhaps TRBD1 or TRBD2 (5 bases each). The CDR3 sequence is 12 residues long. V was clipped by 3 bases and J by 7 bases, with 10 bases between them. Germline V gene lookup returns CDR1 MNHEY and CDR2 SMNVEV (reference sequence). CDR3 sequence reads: CASSLGWGEQYF. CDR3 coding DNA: TGTGCCAGCAGTTTGGGGTGGGGGGAGCAGTACTTC.

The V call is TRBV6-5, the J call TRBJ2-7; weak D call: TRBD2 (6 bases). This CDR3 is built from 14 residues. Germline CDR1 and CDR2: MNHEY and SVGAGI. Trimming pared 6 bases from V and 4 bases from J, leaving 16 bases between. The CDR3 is CASSLAGKGYEQYF. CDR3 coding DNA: TGTGCCAGCAGCCTCGCGGGGAAGGGGTACGAGCAGTACTTC.

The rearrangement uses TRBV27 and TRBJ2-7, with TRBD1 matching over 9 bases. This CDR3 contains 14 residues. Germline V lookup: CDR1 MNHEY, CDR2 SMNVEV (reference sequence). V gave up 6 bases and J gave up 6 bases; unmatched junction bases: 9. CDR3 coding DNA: TGTGCCAGCAGGCGACCGGGACAGGGAGCCGAGCAGTACTTC. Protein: CASRRPGQGAEQYF.

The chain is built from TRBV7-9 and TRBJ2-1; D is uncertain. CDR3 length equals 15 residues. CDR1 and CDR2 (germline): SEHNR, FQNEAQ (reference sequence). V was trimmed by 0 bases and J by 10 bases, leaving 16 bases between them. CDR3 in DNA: TGTGCCAGCAGCTTAGCGCTCCCCCTTCTCGGGGAGCAGTTCTTC. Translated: CASSLALPLLGEQFF.

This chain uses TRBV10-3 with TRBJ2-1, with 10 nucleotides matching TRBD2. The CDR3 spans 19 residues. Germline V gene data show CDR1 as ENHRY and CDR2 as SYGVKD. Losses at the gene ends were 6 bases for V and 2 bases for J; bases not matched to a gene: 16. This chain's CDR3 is CAIRTSSGSNLNPYNEQFF. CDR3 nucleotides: TGTGCCATCAGGACCTCTAGCGGGAGTAATCTTAATCCCTACAATGAGCAGTTCTTC.

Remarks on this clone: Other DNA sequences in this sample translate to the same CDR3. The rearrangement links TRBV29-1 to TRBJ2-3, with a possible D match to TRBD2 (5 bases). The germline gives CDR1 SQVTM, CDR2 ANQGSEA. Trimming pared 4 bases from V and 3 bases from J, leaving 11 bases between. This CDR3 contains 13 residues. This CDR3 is CSVALASTDTQYF. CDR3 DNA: TGCAGCGTTGCCCTAGCTTCAACAGATACGCAGTATTTT.

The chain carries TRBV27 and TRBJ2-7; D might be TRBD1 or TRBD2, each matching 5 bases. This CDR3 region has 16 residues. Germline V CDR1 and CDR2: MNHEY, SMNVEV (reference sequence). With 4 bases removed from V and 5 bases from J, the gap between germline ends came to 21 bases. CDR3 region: CASSSPSAGAGHEQYF. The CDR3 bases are TGTGCCAGCAGTTCCCCTTCAGCCGGGGCAGGGCACGAGCAGTACTTC.

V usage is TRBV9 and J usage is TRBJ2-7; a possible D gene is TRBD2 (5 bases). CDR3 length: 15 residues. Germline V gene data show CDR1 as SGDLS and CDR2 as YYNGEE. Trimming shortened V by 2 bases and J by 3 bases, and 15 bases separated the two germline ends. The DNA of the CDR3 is TGTGCCAGCAGCGTGGGGAGAGAAGGTTTCTACGAGCAGTACTTC. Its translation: CASSVGREGFYEQYF.

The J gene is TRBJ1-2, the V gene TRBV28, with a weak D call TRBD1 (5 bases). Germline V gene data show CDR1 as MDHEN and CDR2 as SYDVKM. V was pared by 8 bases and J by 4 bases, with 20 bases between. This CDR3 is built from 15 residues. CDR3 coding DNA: TGTGCCAGCGGGTATCCAGGGTTAGGAGGCTATGGCTACACCTTC. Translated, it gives CASGYPGLGGYGYTF.

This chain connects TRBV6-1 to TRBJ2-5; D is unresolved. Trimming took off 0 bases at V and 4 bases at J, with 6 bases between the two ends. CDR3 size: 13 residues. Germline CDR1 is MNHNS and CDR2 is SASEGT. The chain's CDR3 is CASSEAVGETQYF. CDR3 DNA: TGTGCCAGCAGTGAAGCCGTCGGAGAGACCCAGTACTTC.

The CDR3 sequence: CASRDRAARVDTQYF. In DNA form, the CDR3 reads TGTGCCAGCAGGGACCGGGCCGCCCGGGTGGATACGCAGTATTTT. The chain is built from TRBV7-2 and TRBJ2-3; no clear D. The V gene's germline CDR1 is SGHTA and CDR2 FQGNSA. The CDR3 is 15 residues long. V shed 6 bases and J shed 6 bases, with 19 bases lying between them. The whole variable domain, filled in from reference TRBV7-2 and TRBJ2-3, reads GAGVSQSPSNKVTEKGKDVELRCDPISGHTALYWYRQSLGQGLEFLIYFQGNSAPDKSGLPSDRFSAERTGGSVSTLTIQRTQQEDSAVYLCASRDRAARVDTQYFGPGTRLTVL.

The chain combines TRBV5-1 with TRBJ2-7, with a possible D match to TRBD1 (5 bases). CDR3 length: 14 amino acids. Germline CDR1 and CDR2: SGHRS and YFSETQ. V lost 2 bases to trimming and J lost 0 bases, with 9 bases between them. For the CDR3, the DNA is TGCGCCAGCAGCTTCTCGGACAACTCCTACGAGCAGTACTTC. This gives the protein CASSFSDNSYEQYF.

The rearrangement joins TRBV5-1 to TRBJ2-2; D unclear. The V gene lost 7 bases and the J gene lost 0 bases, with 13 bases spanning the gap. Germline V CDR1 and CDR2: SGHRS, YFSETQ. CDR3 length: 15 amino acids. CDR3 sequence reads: CASQRTGPNTGELFF. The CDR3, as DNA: TGCGCCAGCCAACGGACCGGCCCGAACACCGGGGAGCTGTTTTTT.